This entry describes one T cell receptor (beta chain). Lesional scalp tissue (obtained by punch biopsy) and peripheral blood were collected from alopecia areata patients. The data are from a study of CD8+ T cells in alopecia areata. cDNA reverse transcribed from extracted RNA served as the sequencing template. Libraries were prepared by immunoSEQ multiplex PCR; TCRdb keeps only in-frame clonotypes and omits some of them. Among about 11,000 clones, roughly 56% were seen once, and the ten largest hold around 8%. This TCR was sampled from a human donor with alopecia areata. The specimen was skin, collected at week 0.

The CDR3 sequence: CASSLGLDRGGTGELFF. CDR3 DNA: TGTGCCAGCAGCTTAGGGCTCGACAGGGGAGGCACCGGGGAGCTGTTTTTT. The chain uses TRBV11-2 and TRBJ2-2, with 8 bases that match TRBD1. Losses at the gene ends were 1 base for V and 4 bases for J; bases not matched to a gene: 8. The V gene's germline CDR1 is SGHAT and CDR2 FQNNGV. The CDR3 is made up of 17 amino acids.